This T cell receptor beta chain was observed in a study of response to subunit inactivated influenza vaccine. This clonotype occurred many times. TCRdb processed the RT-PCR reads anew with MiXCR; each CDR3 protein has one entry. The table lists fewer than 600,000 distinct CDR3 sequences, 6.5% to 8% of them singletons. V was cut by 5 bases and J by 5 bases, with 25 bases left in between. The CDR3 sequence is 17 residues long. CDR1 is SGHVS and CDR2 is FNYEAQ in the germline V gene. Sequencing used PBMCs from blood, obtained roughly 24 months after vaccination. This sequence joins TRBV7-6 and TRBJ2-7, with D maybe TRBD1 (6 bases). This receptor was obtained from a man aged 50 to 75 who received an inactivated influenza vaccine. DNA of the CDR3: TGTGCCAGCAGCCCTCAAATCCAGGGGAGCGCCGTCAACGAGCAGTACTTC. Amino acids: CASSPQIQGSAVNEQYF.